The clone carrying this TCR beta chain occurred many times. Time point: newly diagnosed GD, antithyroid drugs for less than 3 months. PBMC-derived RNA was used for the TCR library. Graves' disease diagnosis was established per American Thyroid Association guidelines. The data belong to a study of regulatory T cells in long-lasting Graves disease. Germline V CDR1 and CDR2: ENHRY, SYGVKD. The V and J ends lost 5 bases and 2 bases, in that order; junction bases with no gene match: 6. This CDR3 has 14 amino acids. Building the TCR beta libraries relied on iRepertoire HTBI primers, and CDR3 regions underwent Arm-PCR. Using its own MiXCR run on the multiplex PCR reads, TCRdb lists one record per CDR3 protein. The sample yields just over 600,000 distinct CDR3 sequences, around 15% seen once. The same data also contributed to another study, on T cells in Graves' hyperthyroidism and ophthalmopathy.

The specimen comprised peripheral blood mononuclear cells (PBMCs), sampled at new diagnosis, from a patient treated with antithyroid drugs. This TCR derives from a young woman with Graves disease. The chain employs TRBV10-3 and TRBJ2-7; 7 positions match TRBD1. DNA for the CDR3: TGTGCCATCAGTCAATCGGGACAGACCTACGAGCAGTACTTC. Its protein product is CAISQSGQTYEQYF.